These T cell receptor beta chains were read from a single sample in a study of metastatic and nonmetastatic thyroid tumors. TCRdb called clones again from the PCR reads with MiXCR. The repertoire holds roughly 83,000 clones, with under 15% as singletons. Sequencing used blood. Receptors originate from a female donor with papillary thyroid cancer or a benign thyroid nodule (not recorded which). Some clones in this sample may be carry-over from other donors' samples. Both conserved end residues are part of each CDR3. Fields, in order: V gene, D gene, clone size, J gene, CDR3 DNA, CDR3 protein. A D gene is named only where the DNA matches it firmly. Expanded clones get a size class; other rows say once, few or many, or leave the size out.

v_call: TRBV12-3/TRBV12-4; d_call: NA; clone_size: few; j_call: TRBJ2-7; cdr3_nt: TGTGCCAGCAGCCTGACAGAACGAGGGCGCGAGCAGTACTTC; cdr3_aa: CASSLTERGREQYF
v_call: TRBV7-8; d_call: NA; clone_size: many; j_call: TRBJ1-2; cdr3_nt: TGTGCCAGCAGCTTGGGGACGGGTGGCTACACCTTC; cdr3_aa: CASSLGTGGYTF
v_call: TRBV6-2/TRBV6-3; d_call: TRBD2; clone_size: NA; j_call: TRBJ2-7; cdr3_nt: TGTGCCAGCATCGGGGGAGGGAAGTTAAGCTACGAGCAGTACTTC; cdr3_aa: CASIGGGKLSYEQYF
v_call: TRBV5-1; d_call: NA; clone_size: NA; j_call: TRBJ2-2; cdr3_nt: TGCGCCAGCAGCCCGGGGGGCAGTGATCCTCTCACCGGGGATCCGTTTTTT; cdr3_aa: CASSPGGSDPLTGDPFF
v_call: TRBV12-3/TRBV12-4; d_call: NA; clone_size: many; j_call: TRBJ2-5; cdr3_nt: TGTGCCAGCAGGACCGGGACTTACCAAGAGACCCAGTACTTC; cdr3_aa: CASRTGTYQETQYF
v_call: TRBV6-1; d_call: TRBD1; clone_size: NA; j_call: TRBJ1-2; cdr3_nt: TGTGCCAGCAGTGAAGAGGGGGCGGACTATGGCTACACCTTC; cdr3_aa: CASSEEGADYGYTF
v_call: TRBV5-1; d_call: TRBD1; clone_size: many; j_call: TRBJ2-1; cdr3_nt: TGCGCCAGCAGCGGTCCCTCCGGGACAGGGTCCAATGAGCAGTTCTTC; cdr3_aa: CASSGPSGTGSNEQFF
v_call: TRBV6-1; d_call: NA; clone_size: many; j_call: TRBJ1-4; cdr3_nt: TGTGCCAGCAGTTCCGGACGGCTAAATGAAAAACTGTTTTTT; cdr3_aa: CASSSGRLNEKLFF
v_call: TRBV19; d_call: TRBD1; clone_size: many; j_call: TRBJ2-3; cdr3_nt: TGTGCCAGTAGCAGGGGGTCGGCTAGCACAGATACGCAGTATTTT; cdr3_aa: CASSRGSASTDTQYF
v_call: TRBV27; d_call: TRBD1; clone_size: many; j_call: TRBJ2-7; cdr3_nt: TGTGCCAGCAGTCCTCAGGGGACAGGCCCCTACGAGCAGTACTTC; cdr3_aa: CASSPQGTGPYEQYF
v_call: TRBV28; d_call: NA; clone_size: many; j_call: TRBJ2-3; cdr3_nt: TGTGCCAGCAGCCTGGGTGATTTTAGCACAGATACGCAGTATTTT; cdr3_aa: CASSLGDFSTDTQYF
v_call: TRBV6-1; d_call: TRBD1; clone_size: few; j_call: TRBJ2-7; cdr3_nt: TGTGTCAGCAGGTGGGGGACAGGCAACTACGAGCAGTACTTC; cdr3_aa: CVSRWGTGNYEQYF
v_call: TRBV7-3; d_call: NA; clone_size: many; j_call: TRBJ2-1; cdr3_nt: TGTGCCAGCAGCTTATCAGGGTCCGGGGATGAGCAGTTCTTC; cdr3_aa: CASSLSGSGDEQFF
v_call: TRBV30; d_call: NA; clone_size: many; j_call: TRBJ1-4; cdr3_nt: TGTGCCTGGAGTGTACGGGGGTCCGTGGATGAAAAACTGTTTTTT; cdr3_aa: CAWSVRGSVDEKLFF
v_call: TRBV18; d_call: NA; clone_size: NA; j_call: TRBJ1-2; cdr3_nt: TGTGCCAGCTCAGCATATATGTTCTTCTTCTCTGGCTACACCTTC; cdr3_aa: CASSAYMFFFSGYTF
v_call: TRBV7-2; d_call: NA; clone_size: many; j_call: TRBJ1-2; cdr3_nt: TGTGCCAGCACCGTCGTCAGATTCTATGGCTACACCTTC; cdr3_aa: CASTVVRFYGYTF
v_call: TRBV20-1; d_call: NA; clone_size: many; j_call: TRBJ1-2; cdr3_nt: TGCAGTGCTAGGGCCCCAGACAACTATGGCTACACCTTC; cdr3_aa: CSARAPDNYGYTF
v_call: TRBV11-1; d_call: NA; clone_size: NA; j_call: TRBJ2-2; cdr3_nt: TGTGCCAGCAGCTTAGGGGACATGCGTCAATACGTGGAGCTGTTTTTT; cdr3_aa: CASSLGDMRQYVELFF
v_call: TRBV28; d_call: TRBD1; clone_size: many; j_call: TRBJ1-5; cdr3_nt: TGTGCCAGCAACGGACAGGGCTCCAATCAGCCCCAGCATTTT; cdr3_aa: CASNGQGSNQPQHF
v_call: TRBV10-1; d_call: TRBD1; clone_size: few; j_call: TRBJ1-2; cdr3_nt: TGTGCCAGCAGTCCTGGACAGGTGGGTGGCTACACCTTC; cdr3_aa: CASSPGQVGGYTF
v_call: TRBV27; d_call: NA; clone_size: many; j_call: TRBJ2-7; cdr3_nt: TGTGCCAGCAGTTTGGAGGGGGCGAGCTTCTACGAGCAGTACTTC; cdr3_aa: CASSLEGASFYEQYF
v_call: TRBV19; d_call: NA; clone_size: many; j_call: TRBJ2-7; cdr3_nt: TGTGCCAGTAGTATGGGCCTGTTTTACGAGCAGTACTTC; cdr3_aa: CASSMGLFYEQYF
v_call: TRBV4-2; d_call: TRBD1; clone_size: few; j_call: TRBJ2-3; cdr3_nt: TGTGCCAGCAGCCTGTCCGGGACAGGGATGAGCACAGATACGCAGTATTTT; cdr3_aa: CASSLSGTGMSTDTQYF
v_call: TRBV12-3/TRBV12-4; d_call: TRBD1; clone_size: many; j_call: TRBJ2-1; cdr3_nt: TGTGCCAGCAGCTCAGGGACAGACTCCTACAATGAGCAGTTCTTC; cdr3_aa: CASSSGTDSYNEQFF
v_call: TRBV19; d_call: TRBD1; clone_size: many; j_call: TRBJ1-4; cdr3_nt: TGTGCCAGTAGTACTGACAGGGAACGTGGTGAAAAACTGTTTTTT; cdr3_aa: CASSTDRERGEKLFF
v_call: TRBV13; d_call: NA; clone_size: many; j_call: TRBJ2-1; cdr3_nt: TGTGCCAGCAGCTTAAGGGGGAGCTCCTACAATGAGCAGTTCTTC; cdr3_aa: CASSLRGSSYNEQFF
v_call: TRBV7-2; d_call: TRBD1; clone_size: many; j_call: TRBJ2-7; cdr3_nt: TGTGCCAGCAGCCCAGACCGGGACAGGGGCCACGAGCAGTACTTC; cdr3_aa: CASSPDRDRGHEQYF
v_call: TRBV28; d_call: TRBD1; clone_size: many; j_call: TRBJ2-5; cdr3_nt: TGTGCCATACGGGACAGGGGGCGTGCTGAGACCCAGTACTTC; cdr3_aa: CAIRDRGRAETQYF
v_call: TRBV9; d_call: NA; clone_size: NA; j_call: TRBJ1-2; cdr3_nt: TGTGCCAGCAGCGCGAGATCGGTACCCACAACGGATGGCTACACCTTC; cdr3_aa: CASSARSVPTTDGYTF
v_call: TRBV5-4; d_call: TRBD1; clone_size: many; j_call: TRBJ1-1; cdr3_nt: TGTGCCAGCAGCTCACGGACAGGGGAGGAGGGGGGGAATACTGAAGCTTTCTTT; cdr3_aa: CASSSRTGEEGGNTEAFF
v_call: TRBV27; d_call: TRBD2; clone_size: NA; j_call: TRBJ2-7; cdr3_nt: TGTGCCAGCAGTCGCGCCCTTGGACTAGCGGGGAGTTACCAGCAATACTTC; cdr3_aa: CASSRALGLAGSYQQYF
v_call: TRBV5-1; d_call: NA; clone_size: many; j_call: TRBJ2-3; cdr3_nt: TGCGCCAGCAGCAGAGCGTCAGATACGCAGTATTTT; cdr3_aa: CASSRASDTQYF
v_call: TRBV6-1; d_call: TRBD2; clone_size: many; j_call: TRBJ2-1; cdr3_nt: TGTGCCAGCAGTTCCGTACTAGCGGGGGAAAATGAGCAGTTCTTC; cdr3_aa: CASSSVLAGENEQFF
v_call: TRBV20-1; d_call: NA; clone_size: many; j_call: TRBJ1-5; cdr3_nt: TGCAGTGCTAGAGCTGTAGTGGGTAATCAGCCCCAGCATTTT; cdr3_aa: CSARAVVGNQPQHF
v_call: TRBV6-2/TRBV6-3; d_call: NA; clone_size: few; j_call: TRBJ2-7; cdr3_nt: TGTGCCAGCAGTTACGGGAACCACAGTGAGTCGGACGAGCAGTACTTC; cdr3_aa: CASSYGNHSESDEQYF
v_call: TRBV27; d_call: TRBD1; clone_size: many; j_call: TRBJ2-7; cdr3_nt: TGTGCCAGCATCCTAACCGGGACAGGGTTCCACGAGCAGTACTTC; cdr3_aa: CASILTGTGFHEQYF
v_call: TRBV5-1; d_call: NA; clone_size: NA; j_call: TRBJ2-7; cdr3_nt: TGCGCCAGCAGCTTTGGAGGCCTTCAGGGGAGGGCCTACGAGCAGTACTTC; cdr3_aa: CASSFGGLQGRAYEQYF
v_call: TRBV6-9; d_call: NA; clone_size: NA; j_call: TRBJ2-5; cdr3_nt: TGTCCCCGATGGGCCCAGTACTTC; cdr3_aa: CPRWAQYF
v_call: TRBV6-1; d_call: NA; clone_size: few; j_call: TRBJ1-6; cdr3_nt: TGTGCCAGCAGTGAAGCTTACAGCACGAGCTCCTATAATTCACCCCTCCACTTT; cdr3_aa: CASSEAYSTSSYNSPLHF
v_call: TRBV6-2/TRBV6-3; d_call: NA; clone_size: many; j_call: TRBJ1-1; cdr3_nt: TGTGCCAGCAGGGGGACAAGCGAGGCTGAAGCTTTCTTT; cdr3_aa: CASRGTSEAEAFF
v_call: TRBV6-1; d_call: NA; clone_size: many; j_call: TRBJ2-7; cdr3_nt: TGTGCCAGCACTACTATTGAGGGGTCCTCCTACGAGCAGTACTTC; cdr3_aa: CASTTIEGSSYEQYF
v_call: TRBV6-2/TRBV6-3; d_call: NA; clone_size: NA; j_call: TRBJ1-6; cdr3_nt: TGTTCCAGCAGTTACTTGTCGGGTGACCCCCTCCACTTT; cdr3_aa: CSSSYLSGDPLHF
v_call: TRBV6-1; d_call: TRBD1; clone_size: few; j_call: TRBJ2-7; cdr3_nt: TGTGCCAGCAGTACTGCCGGGACAGTTTACTATCAGTACTTC; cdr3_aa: CASSTAGTVYYQYF
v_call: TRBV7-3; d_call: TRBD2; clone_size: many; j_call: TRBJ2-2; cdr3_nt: TGTGCCAGCAGCCCAAACCCCGTAGCGGGGGGGAACGGGGAGCTGTTTTTT; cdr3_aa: CASSPNPVAGGNGELFF
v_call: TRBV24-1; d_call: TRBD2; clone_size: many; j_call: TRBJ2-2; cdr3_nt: TGTGCCACCAGTGCCCTAGCGGGGGGGCACACCGGGGAGCTGTTTTTT; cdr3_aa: CATSALAGGHTGELFF